The sequence of this TCR beta chain was determined in a study of blood T cell repertoires in COVID-19. Study as a whole: Acute-phase and convalescent COVID-19 samples originated in the United States, Italy and Spain. T cells, B-cell-depleted T cells, or PBMCs provided the cDNA or gDNA that served as material.

This clone was detected only a few times. Method: immunoSEQ multiplex PCR; TCRdb's copy keeps in-frame clones and lacks some. The table lists over 200,000 clones, 70% to 90% of them singletons, with about 2.5% in the top ten. V was cut by 3 bases and J by 0 bases, with 21 bases left in between. The CDR3 runs 18 residues. CDR1 is MNHNS and CDR2 is SASEGT in the germline V gene. The chain combines TRBV6-1 with TRBJ2-7, with no clear D. The source material was peripheral blood. This receptor was obtained from a woman in her fifties or sixties with acute or convalescent COVID-19. In DNA, the CDR3 is TGTGCCAGCAGTGATTTCTGGTCGAGAATACGTCTCTCCTACGAGCAGTACTTC. Amino acids: CASSDFWSRIRLSYEQYF.